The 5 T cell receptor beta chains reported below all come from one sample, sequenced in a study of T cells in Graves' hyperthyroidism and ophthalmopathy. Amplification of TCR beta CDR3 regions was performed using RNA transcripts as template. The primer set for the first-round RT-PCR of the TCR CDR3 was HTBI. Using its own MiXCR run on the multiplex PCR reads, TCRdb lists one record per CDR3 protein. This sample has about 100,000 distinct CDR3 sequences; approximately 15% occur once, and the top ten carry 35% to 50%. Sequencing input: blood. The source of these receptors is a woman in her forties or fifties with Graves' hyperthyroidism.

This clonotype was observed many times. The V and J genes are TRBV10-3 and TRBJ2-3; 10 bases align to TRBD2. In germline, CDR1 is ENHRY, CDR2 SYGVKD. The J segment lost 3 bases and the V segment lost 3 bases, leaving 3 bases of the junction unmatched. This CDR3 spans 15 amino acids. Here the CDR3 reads CAISESSGSTDTQYF. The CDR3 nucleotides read TGTGCCATCAGTGAATCTAGCGGGAGTACAGATACGCAGTATTTT.

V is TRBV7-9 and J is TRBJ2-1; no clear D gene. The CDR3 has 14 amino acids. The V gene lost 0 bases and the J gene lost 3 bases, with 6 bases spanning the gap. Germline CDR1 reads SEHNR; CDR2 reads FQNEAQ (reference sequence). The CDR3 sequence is CASSLAFDYNEQFF. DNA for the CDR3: TGTGCCAGCAGCTTAGCGTTTGACTACAATGAGCAGTTCTTC.

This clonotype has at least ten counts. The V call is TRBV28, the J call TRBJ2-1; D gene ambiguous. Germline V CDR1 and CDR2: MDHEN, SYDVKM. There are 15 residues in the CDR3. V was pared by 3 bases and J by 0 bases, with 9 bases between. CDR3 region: CASSFLMGSYNEQFF. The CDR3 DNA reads TGTGCCAGCAGTTTCCTTATGGGCTCCTACAATGAGCAGTTCTTC.

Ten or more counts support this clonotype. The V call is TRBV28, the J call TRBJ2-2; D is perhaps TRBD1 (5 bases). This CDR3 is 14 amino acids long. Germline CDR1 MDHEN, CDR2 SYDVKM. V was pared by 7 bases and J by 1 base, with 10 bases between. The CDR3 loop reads CASTKGWNTGELFF. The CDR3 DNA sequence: TGTGCCAGCACAAAGGGGTGGAACACCGGGGAGCTGTTTTTT.

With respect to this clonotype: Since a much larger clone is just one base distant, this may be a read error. CDR3 coding DNA: TGCGCCAGCAGTGTTTCATCCTACAATGAGCAGTACTTC. Translation: CASSVSSYNEQYF. The genes are TRBV10-1 and TRBJ2-1; D remains ambiguous. The DNA end is a closer match to TRBJ2-7, so the J assignment may be wrong. CDR1 and CDR2 from the germline V gene are WNHNN and SYGVQD (reference sequence). CDR3 length equals 13 residues.